These T cell receptor beta chains were read from a single sample in a study of CD8+ T cells in alopecia areata. Sequencing was performed with immunoSEQ multiplex PCR; in TCRdb, only in-frame clones are kept and a portion is missing. The sample lists approximately 110,000 clones, roughly 55% seen once, with 12% in the top ten. Sequenced material: CD8+ T cells sorted from blood, taken at week 24, from a patient treated with tofacitinib. The source is a human donor with alopecia areata. CDR3s include the opening cysteine and the closing phenylalanine or tryptophan. Each record gives: J gene, CDR3 length, clone size, D gene, V gene, CDR3 protein, CDR3 DNA. The D gene is left open where the match is weak. Clone size, where shown, is once, few, many, or a class for clones that have expanded.

TRBJ2-1,15,.,.,TRBV7-3,CASSSPQGLRNEQFF,TGTGCCAGCAGCTCCCCTCAGGGGCTTCGCAATGAGCAGTTCTTC
TRBJ1-1,13,.,TRBD1,TRBV6-5,CASSRGGLTEAFF,TGTGCCAGCAGCAGAGGGGGCCTGACTGAAGCTTTCTTT
TRBJ1-2,13,once,.,TRBV2,CASSGGLFYGYTF,TGTGCCAGCAGTGGGGGACTGTTCTATGGCTACACCTTC
TRBJ2-1,10,.,TRBD1,TRBV10-3,CATRDSEQFF,TGTGCCACAAGGGACAGTGAGCAGTTCTTC
TRBJ2-7,12,few,.,TRBV5-6,CASSWGTYEQYF,TGTGCCAGCAGCTGGGGGACCTACGAGCAGTACTTC
TRBJ1-5,14,.,.,TRBV7-2,CASSFEGRNQPQHF,TGTGCCAGCAGCTTTGAGGGGAGGAATCAGCCCCAGCATTTT
TRBJ2-7,14,.,TRBD1,TRBV7-9,CASSLIPGGYEQYF,TGTGCCAGCAGCTTAATACCAGGGGGCTACGAGCAGTACTTC
TRBJ1-2,15,.,TRBD1,TRBV10-2,CASRGTGEKLYGYTF,TGCGCCAGCAGGGGGACAGGGGAGAAGCTCTATGGCTACACCTTC
TRBJ1-5,14,.,.,TRBV30,CAWSLTGSNQPQHF,TGTGCCTGGTCCTTGACAGGTAGCAATCAGCCCCAGCATTTT
TRBJ1-2,16,.,TRBD1,TRBV29-1,CSVPMLGTGNLYGYTF,TGCAGCGTCCCCATGTTAGGGACAGGGAACCTTTATGGCTACACCTTC
TRBJ2-7,13,few,.,TRBV11-2,CASSLVGLDEQYF,TGTGCCAGCAGCTTAGTAGGCCTTGACGAGCAGTACTTC
TRBJ1-6,15,.,.,TRBV27,CASKVAGGPNSPLHF,TGTGCCAGCAAAGTTGCCGGGGGTCCTAATTCACCCCTCCACTTT
TRBJ2-2,18,few,TRBD2,TRBV29-1,CSGGPGLAGGSRPGELFF,TGCAGCGGCGGGCCGGGACTAGCGGGGGGCTCGCGGCCCGGGGAGCTGTTTTTT
TRBJ2-5,16,.,.,TRBV27,CASRRLLDRRQETQYF,TGTGCCAGCAGGCGGCTCTTGGACAGACGACAAGAGACCCAGTACTTC
TRBJ1-1,12,.,.,TRBV5-6,CASSSSGGPAFF,TGTGCCAGCAGCTCGTCGGGGGGACCGGCTTTCTTT
TRBJ1-1,17,.,.,TRBV30,CAWSVLDTLQVNTEAFF,TGTGCCTGGAGTGTACTAGACACTCTCCAGGTTAACACTGAAGCTTTCTTT
TRBJ2-2,17,.,TRBD1,TRBV7-9,CASSFQPQGAYTGELFF,TGTGCCAGCAGCTTCCAACCACAGGGGGCGTACACCGGGGAGCTGTTTTTT
TRBJ2-5,13,.,TRBD2,TRBV7-8,CASSLAGPATQYF,TGTGCCAGCAGTCTAGCGGGGCCAGCTACCCAGTACTTC
TRBJ2-2,15,medium-sized,.,TRBV4-2,CASSQETDNTGELFF,TGTGCCAGCAGCCAAGAAACCGATAACACCGGGGAGCTGTTTTTT
TRBJ1-1,13,.,.,TRBV19,CASSMGQNTEAFF,TGTGCCAGTAGTATGGGACAGAACACTGAAGCTTTCTTT
TRBJ1-2,15,.,TRBD1,TRBV4-3,CASSQGGTGNYGYTF,TGCGCCAGCAGCCAAGGCGGGACAGGGAACTATGGCTACACCTTC
TRBJ1-5,14,.,.,TRBV11-2,CASSLDISSQPQHF,TGTGCCAGCAGCTTAGATATCAGCTCTCAGCCCCAGCATTTT
TRBJ2-7,13,.,.,TRBV4-1,CASSQDRTYEQYF,TGCGCCAGCAGCCAAGACAGGACCTACGAGCAGTACTTC